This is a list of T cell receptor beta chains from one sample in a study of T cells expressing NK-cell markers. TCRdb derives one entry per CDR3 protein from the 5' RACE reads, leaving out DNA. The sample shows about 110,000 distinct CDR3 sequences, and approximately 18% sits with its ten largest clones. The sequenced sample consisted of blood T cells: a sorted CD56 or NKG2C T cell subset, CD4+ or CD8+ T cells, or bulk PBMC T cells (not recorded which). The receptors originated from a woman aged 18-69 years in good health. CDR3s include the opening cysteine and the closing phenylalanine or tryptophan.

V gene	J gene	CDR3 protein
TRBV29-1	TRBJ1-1	CSVVAPGSRTEAFF
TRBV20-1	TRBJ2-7	CSARDLGFKGGTYEQYF
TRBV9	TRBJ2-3	CASSISGGAGDTQYF
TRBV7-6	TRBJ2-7	CASSLGVAGTSYEQYF
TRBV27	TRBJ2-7	CASSPGTAEYEQYF
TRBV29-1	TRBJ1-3	CSVEDPGRGPGNTIYF
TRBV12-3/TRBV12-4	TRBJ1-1	CASSGVGQAHVSNTEAFF
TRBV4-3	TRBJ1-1	CASGPVGMNTEAFF
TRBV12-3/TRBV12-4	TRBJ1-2	CASTQQIAYGYTF
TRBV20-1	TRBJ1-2	CSARLPIGVGYTF
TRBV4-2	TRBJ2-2	CASSQEEGLGTGELFF
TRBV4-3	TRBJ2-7	CASSQEGASSYEQYF
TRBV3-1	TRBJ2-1	CASSHPRLAGGNNEQFF
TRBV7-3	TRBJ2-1	CASSLTPSGSHEQFF
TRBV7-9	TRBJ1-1	CASSLFHTGKNTEAFF
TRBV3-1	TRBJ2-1	CASSYYGGPNNEQFF
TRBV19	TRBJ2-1	CASQGLAGNSGQFF
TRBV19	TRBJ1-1	CASSIGTASNTEAFF
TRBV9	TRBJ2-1	CASSGLLHNEQFF
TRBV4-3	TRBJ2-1	CASSQEAGGLGNEQFF
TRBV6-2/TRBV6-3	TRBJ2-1	CASSTPRTSGDNEQFF
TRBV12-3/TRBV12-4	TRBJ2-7	CASSFGLGAYEQYF
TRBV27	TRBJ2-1	CASSSFAEQFF
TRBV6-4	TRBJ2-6	CASSDSAGAEIGVLTF
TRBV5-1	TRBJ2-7	CASSYFSGTGDEQYF
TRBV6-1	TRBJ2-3	CASRPSGGSTDTQYF
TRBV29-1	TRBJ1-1	CSVVAGGNTEAFF
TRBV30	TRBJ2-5	CAWSVEIAQETQYF
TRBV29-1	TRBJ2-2	CSVAFGLAAGELFF
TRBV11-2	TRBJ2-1	CASSLLEGNEQFF
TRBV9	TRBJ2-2	CASSQGNGELFF
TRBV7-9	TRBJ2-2	CASSLTDRMQTGELFF
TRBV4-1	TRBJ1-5	CASSQENQPQHF
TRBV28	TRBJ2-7	CASTTGQGASHEQYF
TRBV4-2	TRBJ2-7	CASSQDISGSGYEQYF
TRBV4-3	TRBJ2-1	CASSQENSYNEQFF
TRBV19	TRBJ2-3	CASSASGRDTDTQYF
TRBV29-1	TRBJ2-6	CSVEEGSSGANVLTF
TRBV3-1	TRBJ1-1	CASSQDPSNTEAFF
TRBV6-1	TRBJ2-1	CATRVSANNEQFF
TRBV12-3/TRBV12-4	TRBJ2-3	CASTITGTDTQYF
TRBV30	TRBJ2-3	CAWSVNGNTDTQYF
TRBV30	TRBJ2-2	CAWSVRGYANTGELFF
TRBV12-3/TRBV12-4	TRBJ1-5	CASSFPTGGDQPQHF
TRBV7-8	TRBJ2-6	CASSLVGVLPGANVLTF